This T cell receptor (beta chain) derives from a study of identical twins. Notes on the study in general: Rather than following the same donors, the conclusions depended on cross-sectional statistical analysis. While abundant cord blood beta clonotypes carried fewer insertions, memory repertoires showed no such pattern.

This CDR3 spans 14 amino acids. The V end was cut by 6 bases, the J end by 4 bases, with 16 bases between. Worth noting for this clonotype: Its antigen remains unidentified.

Carrying unique molecular identifiers, the cDNA also gained a universal primer site through template switching. In TCRdb, the 5' RACE reads were re-called with MiXCR into one record per CDR3 protein. The repertoire includes 690,000 or so distinct CDR3 sequences, around 8.3% of them detected once, and 0.98% sits in the top ten. Every sampled donor was Caucasian and healthy. These same records also appear under a second study, on yellow fever vaccine responses in identical twins.

The sequenced sample was PBMCs. This TCR was sampled from a woman under 30 in good health. The gene calls are TRBV12-3 or TRBV12-4 and TRBJ2-7; the D gene is possibly TRBD2 (5 bases). CDR3 bases: TGTGCCAGCAGCTACTACGGAGGAGTTTACGAGCAGTACTTC. It is translated as CASSYYGGVYEQYF.